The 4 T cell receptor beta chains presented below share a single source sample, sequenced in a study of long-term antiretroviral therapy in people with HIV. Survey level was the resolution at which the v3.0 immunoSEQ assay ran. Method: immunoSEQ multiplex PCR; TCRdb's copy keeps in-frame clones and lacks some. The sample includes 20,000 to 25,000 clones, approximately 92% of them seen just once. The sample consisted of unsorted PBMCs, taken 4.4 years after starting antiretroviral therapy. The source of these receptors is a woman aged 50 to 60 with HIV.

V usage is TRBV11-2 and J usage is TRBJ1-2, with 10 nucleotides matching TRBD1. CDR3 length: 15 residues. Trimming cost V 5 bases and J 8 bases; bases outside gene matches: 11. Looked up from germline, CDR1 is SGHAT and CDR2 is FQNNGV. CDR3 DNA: TGTGCCAGCAGCGTCCGGGACAGGGGATCGGGAGGCTACACCTTC. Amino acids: CASSVRDRGSGGYTF.

The CDR3 bases are TGCGCCAGCAGAACCGGGGCAGACACAGATACGCAGTATTTT. Its translation: CASRTGADTDTQYF. The V call is TRBV5-1, the J call TRBJ2-3, with D perhaps TRBD1 or TRBD2 (5 bases each). CDR1 and CDR2 (germline): SGHRS, YFSETQ. The V end lost 5 bases, the J end lost 2 bases, and 12 bases lay between the germline ends. CDR3 length: 14 amino acids.

The DNA for the CDR3 is TGTGCCAGCAGTACCCGTTATACGCAGTATTTT. Its translation: CASSTRYTQYF. The chain employs TRBV6-5 and TRBJ2-3; unclear D gene. The CDR3 spans 11 residues. Germline assignment: CDR1 MNHEY and CDR2 SVGAGI. The germline V and J ends were trimmed by 5 bases and 7 bases, with 7 bases remaining between them.

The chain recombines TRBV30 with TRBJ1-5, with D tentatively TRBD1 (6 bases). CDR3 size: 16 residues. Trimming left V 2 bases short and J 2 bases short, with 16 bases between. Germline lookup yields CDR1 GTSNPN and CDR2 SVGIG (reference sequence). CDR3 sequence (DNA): TGTGCCTGGAGTCCCCGGGGGGCAGGGGGCAATCAGCCCCAGCATTTT. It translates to CAWSPRGAGGNQPQHF. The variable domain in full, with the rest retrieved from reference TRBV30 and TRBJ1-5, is SQTIHQWPATLVQPVGSPLSLECTVEGTSNPNLYWYRQAAGRGLQLLFYSVGIGQISSEVPQNLSASRPQDRQFILSSKKLLLSDSGFYLCAWSPRGAGGNQPQHFGDGTRLSIL.